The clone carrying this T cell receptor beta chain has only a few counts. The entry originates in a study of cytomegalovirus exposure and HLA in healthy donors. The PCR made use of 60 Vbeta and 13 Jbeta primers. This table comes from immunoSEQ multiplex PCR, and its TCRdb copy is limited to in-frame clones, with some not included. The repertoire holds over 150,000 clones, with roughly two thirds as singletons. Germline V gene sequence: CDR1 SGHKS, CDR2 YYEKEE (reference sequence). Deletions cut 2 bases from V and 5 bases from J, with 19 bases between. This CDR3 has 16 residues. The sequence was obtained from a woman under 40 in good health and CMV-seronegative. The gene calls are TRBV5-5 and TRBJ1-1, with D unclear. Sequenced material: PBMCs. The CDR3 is CASSFQGRARDTEAFF. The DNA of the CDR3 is TGTGCCAGCAGCTTCCAAGGGAGGGCCCGGGATACTGAAGCTTTCTTT.